This TCR beta chain comes out of a study of breast tumors, draining lymph nodes, adjacent tissues (dated by TCRdb to 2016 to 2017). Notes on the research overall: Breast cancer patients provided tumor, adjacent nontumor tissue and axillary lymph nodes, and the study compared the TCR beta repertoires across these three sources. The study was designed to assess the relationships and possible T-cell exchange between tumor, surrounding tissue and draining lymph node repertoires in human breast cancer.

Concerning this clonotype itself: The specificity of this receptor is unknown. The input lacks base qualities; no much larger clone sits a single base away.

Sequencing relied on an Illumina HiSeq 2000. Multiplex PCR amplification was used to generate the TCR beta chain libraries. The amplified TCR beta chain products were analyzed by high-throughput sequencing. Clones were called with MiXCR by TCRdb after fastp trimmed the public reads at Q25, and only in-frame beta chains were retained. Identical CDR3 proteins give one entry, which carries the most common genes and DNA. Here the sample has around 290,000 distinct CDR3 sequences; over 30% occur a single time. Of the sample, roughly 1.2% is held by the ten largest clones. Via the germline V gene, CDR1 is SGHDT and CDR2 YYEEEE. Trimming costs V 7 bases and J 7 bases, and their ends lie 21 bases apart. CDR3 length: 15 amino acids, cysteine to phenylalanine. The sequence is cut down to CDR3 DNA, 45 bases in frame from base 1. The axillary draining lymph nodes of breast cancer patients were the source of the lymph node samples.

What the study reported, not specific to this receptor: A scenario in which most tumor T cells derive from the lymph node and then expand within tumor tissue was judged to be consistent with the data. Tumor T-cell repertoires showed less diversity than lymph node repertoires and more diversity than nontumor tissue repertoires, and tumor T-cell repertoires showed preferential V and J gene usage. The conclusion that tumor T cells originate in lymph nodes was presented as consistent with a hypothesis rather than as directly demonstrated. The similarity between tumor and nontumor tissue repertoires was significantly greater in luminal-like breast cancer than in basal-like breast cancer.

The TCR originated in a female donor with breast cancer. Some clones in this sample may be carry-over from other donors' samples. The V and J genes are TRBV5-6 and TRBJ1-5; the D gene is perhaps TRBD1, on 6 matching bases. The source material was axillary lymph node tissue. The CDR3 reads CASEGGEVAEQPQHF. The nucleotides are TGTGCCAGCGAAGGGGGAGAGGTTGCCGAGCAGCCCCAGCATTTT. With the rest looked up from the reference TRBV5-6 and TRBJ1-5 genes rather than sequenced, the full variable domain is DAGVTQSPTHLIKTRGQQVTLRCSPKSGHDTVSWYQQALGQGPQFIFQYYEEEERQRGNFPDRFSGHQFPNYSSELNVNALLLGDSALYLCASEGGEVAEQPQHFGDGTRLSIL.